A selection of T cell receptor beta chains follows, all from one sample in a study of persistence of HIV-infected CD4 T cells. Profiling relied on immunoSEQ multiplex PCR, and the TCRdb table lists in-frame clones only, not all of them. The data show over 60,000 clones, 70% to 75% seen once. What these receptors recognize is not known. Sequenced material: CD4+ T cells sorted from PBMCs after 18-hour stimulation, taken from a patient who received antiretroviral therapy. The receptors derive from an adult man with HIV who was CMV-seropositive. Each CDR3 is given with its conserved first and last residue. The D gene is left open where the match is weak. Rows may omit the clone size; those that give it use once, few, many or a size class.

DNA: TGTGCCAGCAGCTCGAGCGGGGGGTTCCCCTACGAGCAGTACTTC
CDR3: CASSSSGGFPYEQYF
size: NA
J: TRBJ2-7
D: TRBD2
V: TRBV7-9

DNA: TGTGCCAGCAGTTCCCAGGGATCCAACACTGAAGCTTTCTTT
CDR3: CASSSQGSNTEAFF
size: NA
J: TRBJ1-1
D: NA
V: TRBV28

DNA: TGTGCCAGCAGTCGCTCGGGACAGGGGAGCTCCTATAATTCACCCCTCCACTTT
CDR3: CASSRSGQGSSYNSPLHF
size: NA
J: TRBJ1-6
D: TRBD1
V: TRBV6-6

DNA: TGTGCCAGCAGTGCCTCTGCGGAGACGCAGTATTTT
CDR3: CASSASAETQYF
size: NA
J: TRBJ2-3
D: NA
V: TRBV2

DNA: TGTGCCAGCAGCTTGTTGGACAGGGGGTATGGCTACACCTTC
CDR3: CASSLLDRGYGYTF
size: few
J: TRBJ1-2
D: TRBD1
V: TRBV5-6

DNA: TGTGCCAGCAGTCCCCGAAGAGGGCGTGAGGAAAAACTGTTTTTT
CDR3: CASSPRRGREEKLFF
size: NA
J: TRBJ1-4
D: NA
V: TRBV27

DNA: TGCGCCAGCAGCTTGGCCATAGGAGCCTCCTACAATGAGCAGTTCTTC
CDR3: CASSLAIGASYNEQFF
size: NA
J: TRBJ2-1
D: NA
V: TRBV5-1

DNA: TGTGCCAGCGGGAGGAGGGGGGACAGGGCTGGAAACACCATATATTTT
CDR3: CASGRRGDRAGNTIYF
size: few
J: TRBJ1-3
D: TRBD1
V: TRBV3-1/TRBV3-2

DNA: TGCGCCAGCAGCTTGGCCAGTTTAGGACAGACGAACACCGGGGAGCTGTTTTTT
CDR3: CASSLASLGQTNTGELFF
size: once
J: TRBJ2-2
D: NA
V: TRBV5-1

DNA: TGCGCCAGCAGCTTGGTCCGAGGGGGAGATAATTCACCCCTCCACTTT
CDR3: CASSLVRGGDNSPLHF
size: few
J: TRBJ1-6
D: NA
V: TRBV5-1

DNA: TGTGCCAGCAGGTCGGGACAGGGGTCGGGCAATCAGCCCCAGCATTTT
CDR3: CASRSGQGSGNQPQHF
size: NA
J: TRBJ1-5
D: TRBD1
V: TRBV6-6

DNA: TGTGCCAGTAGGGCCGGGACAGCAGTGAATTCACCCCTCCACTTT
CDR3: CASRAGTAVNSPLHF
size: NA
J: TRBJ1-6
D: TRBD1
V: TRBV19

DNA: TGTGCCAGCAGTGAAGGAAAATATGGCTACACCTTC
CDR3: CASSEGKYGYTF
size: few
J: TRBJ1-2
D: NA
V: TRBV6-1

DNA: TGTGCCAGCGAGTTCAATTACGGGGCCTACGAGCAGTACTTC
CDR3: CASEFNYGAYEQYF
size: NA
J: TRBJ2-7
D: NA
V: TRBV6-5

DNA: TGTGCCAGCAGCTTAGACAGGACCTCTGGAAACACCATATATTTT
CDR3: CASSLDRTSGNTIYF
size: NA
J: TRBJ1-3
D: NA
V: TRBV5-4

DNA: TGCAGCGTTGGGGACGGCTATAGCACAGATACGCAGTATTTT
CDR3: CSVGDGYSTDTQYF
size: NA
J: TRBJ2-3
D: NA
V: TRBV29-1

DNA: TGTGCCAGCAGCCAAGGTGCCAGCAGTAGCAATCAGCCCCAGCATTTT
CDR3: CASSQGASSSNQPQHF
size: few
J: TRBJ1-5
D: NA
V: TRBV3-1/TRBV3-2

DNA: TGTGCCAGTAGTCCCGGGACATCAAACACCGGGGAGCTGTTTTTT
CDR3: CASSPGTSNTGELFF
size: medium-sized
J: TRBJ2-2
D: NA
V: TRBV19

DNA: TGTGCCATCAGTGATCTAACCTACGAGCAGTACTTC
CDR3: CAISDLTYEQYF
size: NA
J: TRBJ2-7
D: NA
V: TRBV10-3

DNA: TGTGCCAGCAGCGCGGGACTTTACACTGAAGCTTTCTTT
CDR3: CASSAGLYTEAFF
size: NA
J: TRBJ1-1
D: NA
V: TRBV5-5

DNA: TGTGCCAGCAGCAGCCAGGGGGCCGCGGGGGCACCCCTCCACTTT
CDR3: CASSSQGAAGAPLHF
size: once
J: TRBJ1-6
D: TRBD1
V: TRBV7-2

DNA: TGCGCCAGCAGCTTGGCGGCTGGAGGGGTTAATTCACCCCTCCACTTT
CDR3: CASSLAAGGVNSPLHF
size: few
J: TRBJ1-6
D: NA
V: TRBV5-1